These 7 T cell receptor beta chains originate from one sample sequenced in a study of T cell responses to AZD1222 COVID-19 vaccine. Sequencing used immunoSEQ multiplex PCR; TCRdb keeps in-frame clones, though not all of them. This sample carries about 120,000 clones, about 90% of them seen once, and the ten largest clones take roughly 8.9%. Sequencing was performed on peripheral blood, taken on day 0 of AZD1222 vaccination. These receptors came from an adult in good health.

This clone has only one observation. The gene calls are TRBV7-9 and TRBJ2-7; the D gene is possibly TRBD2 (5 bases). The length of the CDR3 is 16 residues. The germline V gene encodes CDR1 SEHNR and CDR2 FQNEAQ (reference sequence). The V end lost 3 bases, the J end lost 1 base, and 16 bases lay between the germline ends. CDR3 coding DNA: TGTGCCAGCAGCTTTACGGCTTCCGGGATTTCCTACGAGCAGTACTTC. Residues: CASSFTASGISYEQYF.

The V and J genes are TRBV6-5 and TRBJ1-3, with unresolved D. Germline values: CDR1 MNHEY, CDR2 SVGAGI. Trimming left V 5 bases short and J 3 bases short, with 11 bases between. This CDR3 has 14 amino acids. CDR3 DNA sequence: TGTGCCAGCAGTACCCCTTCGGGTGGAAACACCATATATTTT. Translation gives CASSTPSGGNTIYF.

The chain couples TRBV21-1 to TRBJ1-4. TRBV21-1 is a pseudogene locus. The CDR3 is 16 residues long. The DNA of the CDR3 is TGTGCCAGCAGCAAACCTGAGGGGGGGGACCATGAAAAACTGTTTTTT. Protein sequence: CASSKPEGGDHEKLFF.

J is TRBJ1-4 and V is TRBV18; D not certain. Germline V gene sequence: CDR1 KGHSH, CDR2 LQKENI. This CDR3 has 14 residues. The ends were cut back, 3 bases at V and 3 bases at J, with 8 bases in the middle. DNA for the CDR3: TGTGCCAGCTCACCGGGGTCGGCTAATGAAAAACTGTTTTTT. Translation gives CASSPGSANEKLFF.

V and J are TRBV12-3 or TRBV12-4 and TRBJ2-1; TRBD2 might be the D (5 bases). The V end lost 2 bases, the J end lost 4 bases, and 6 bases lay between the germline ends. The CDR3 length is 13 residues. CDR3 DNA sequence: TGTGCCAGCAGTTTATCGGGGTACAATGAGCAGTTCTTC. Amino acids: CASSLSGYNEQFF.

This clone was seen a single time. The chain uses TRBV11-3 and TRBJ1-1, with TRBD1 as a possible D gene (5 bases). Germline V gene sequence: CDR1 SGHNT, CDR2 YENEEA. The CDR3 totals 16 residues. V lost 4 bases and J lost 5, with 20 bases in between. CDR3 bases: TGTGCCAGCAGCTCTGGACAAGTAAGGAGTCGGACTGAAGCTTTCTTT. Translating it yields CASSSGQVRSRTEAFF.

This chain joins TRBV6-1 and TRBJ2-7, with TRBD2 matching over 7 bases. The CDR3 consists of 14 residues. J gave up 8 bases and V 2 bases, and 9 bases lay outside the gene matches. CDR1 and CDR2 from the germline V gene are MNHNS and SASEGT. This CDR3 is CASSELGGTMKQYF. The CDR3 DNA is TGTGCCAGCAGTGAACTGGGCGGGACTATGAAGCAGTACTTC.